Listed here are 21 T cell receptor beta chains from one sample, sequenced in a study of cytomegalovirus exposure and HLA in healthy donors. 13 Jbeta primers and 60 Vbeta primers were used for the PCR. Assay: immunoSEQ multiplex PCR; the TCRdb copy retains only in-frame clones and omits some. The sample has under 200,000 clones, more than 65% seen once; the top ten hold about 3%. The source material was PBMCs. These receptors all come from a woman in her forties in good health and CMV-seropositive.

This clone was recorded only once. The chain employs TRBV19 and TRBJ2-2, with TRBD1 matching 7 bases. With 4 bases clipped from V and 0 bases from J, the junction kept 2 bases outside the gene matches. The CDR3 runs 15 residues. Germline CDR1 LNHDA, CDR2 SQIVND (reference sequence). CDR3: CASSTGQTNTGELFF. CDR3 DNA sequence: TGTGCCAGTAGTACGGGACAGACGAACACCGGGGAGCTGTTTTTT.

The rearrangement uses TRBV19 and TRBJ2-5, with 8 bases aligning to TRBD1. Trimming took 6 bases from V and 1 from J; bases not matched to a gene: 7. Germline V lookup: CDR1 LNHDA, CDR2 SQIVND (reference sequence). CDR3 length: 15 amino acids. CDR3 coding DNA: TGTGCCAGTAGAGACAGGGGAGCTGGCCAAGAGACCCAGTACTTC. Translating gives CASRDRGAGQETQYF.

V and J are TRBV16 and TRBJ1-1; weak D call: TRBD1 (5 bases). The CDR3 extends over 12 amino acids. The germline V gene encodes CDR1 KGHSY and CDR2 FQNENV. V lost 3 bases and J lost 6, with 8 bases in between. The CDR3 DNA sequence: TGTGCCAGCAGCCACCGGGGGGCTGAAGCTTTCTTT. Its translation is CASSHRGAEAFF.

This clone was counted between two and nine times. The V gene is TRBV28, the J gene TRBJ1-4, with TRBD1 as a possible D gene (5 bases). The CDR3 consists of 14 residues. Germline V CDR1 and CDR2: MDHEN, SYDVKM. With 6 bases removed from V and 8 bases from J, the gap between germline ends came to 16 bases. CDR3 sequence (DNA): TGTGCCAGCAGCCCGCATACGGCAGGGGAAAAACTGTTTTTT. It yields the protein CASSPHTAGEKLFF.

This clone was recorded a few times. The V call is TRBV7-9, the J call TRBJ2-7, with D tentatively TRBD2 (7 bases). Trimming removed 1 base at V and 4 bases at J, with 23 bases between. CDR1 SEHNR and CDR2 FQNEAQ come from the germline V gene (reference sequence). The length of the CDR3 is 18 residues. The CDR3: CASSLDKMGGRVVYEQYF. The CDR3 DNA sequence: TGTGCCAGCAGCTTAGACAAAATGGGGGGGCGCGTTGTTTACGAGCAGTACTTC.

This clone has more than one count but fewer than ten. The chain employs TRBV19 and TRBJ1-1; possible D gene TRBD1, 6 bases. Germline assignment: CDR1 LNHDA and CDR2 SQIVND (reference sequence). With 2 bases removed from V and 2 bases from J, the gap between germline ends came to 18 bases. This CDR3 contains 17 residues. The CDR3 is CASSIRGSTGRNTEAFF. CDR3 DNA sequence: TGTGCCAGTAGTATAAGGGGTTCGACAGGTCGAAACACTGAAGCTTTCTTT.

This chain links TRBV6-6 with TRBJ1-1; 7 nucleotides align to TRBD1. The germline CDR1 and CDR2 sequences are MNHNY and SVGAGI (reference sequence). There are 13 residues in the CDR3. The ends lost 6 bases at V and 5 bases at J; junction bases unmatched: 6. In DNA form, the CDR3 reads TGTGCCAGCAGACCGACAGGGTTGACTGAAGCTTTCTTT. It translates to CASRPTGLTEAFF.

As for this clone: Other nucleotide sequences from this sample produce the same CDR3. This chain uses TRBV6-6 with TRBJ2-7, with D maybe TRBD2 (5 bases). Germline assignment: CDR1 MNHNY and CDR2 SVGAGI (reference sequence). The CDR3 spans 13 residues. V was trimmed by 0 bases and J by 2 bases, leaving 5 bases between them. The CDR3 sequence: CASSYSGAYEQYF. For the CDR3, the DNA is TGTGCCAGCAGTTACTCGGGAGCCTACGAGCAGTACTTC.

The chain combines TRBV10-3 with TRBJ2-3; maybe TRBD2 (5 bases). The V gene's germline CDR1 is ENHRY and CDR2 SYGVKD. The length of the CDR3 is 15 residues. Between the trimmed V and J ends, which lost 0 bases and 7 bases, there was a span of 14 bases. CDR3 sequence (DNA): TGTGCCATCAGTGAGTCGGGAGTAGCCTCCTATACGCAGTATTTT. It is translated as CAISESGVASYTQYF.

This clone was observed a few times. The rearrangement uses TRBV6-1 and TRBJ1-2; no clear D. The V end lost 7 bases, the J end lost 4 bases, and 10 bases lay between the germline ends. Germline assignment: CDR1 MNHNS and CDR2 SASEGT. The CDR3 is made up of 12 amino acids. The CDR3 sequence: CASTIRGYGYTF. The CDR3 bases are TGTGCCAGCACCATTCGGGGCTATGGCTACACCTTC.

The chain joins TRBV7-2 to TRBJ1-1; 8 bases map to TRBD1. Germline V lookup: CDR1 SGHTA, CDR2 FQGNSA. This CDR3 is 17 amino acids long. J gave up 0 bases and V 0 bases, and 6 bases lay outside the gene matches. Here the CDR3 DNA reads TGTGCCAGCAGCTTAGCGGGTGGACAGGGTTTGAACACTGAAGCTTTCTTT. This encodes CASSLAGGQGLNTEAFF.

As for this clone: Different DNA sequences within this sample yield the same CDR3. CDR3 sequence: CASSYSLDTQYF. In DNA, the CDR3 is TGTGCCAGCAGTTACTCCCTAGATACGCAGTATTTT. The genes are TRBV6-6 and TRBJ2-3; unclear D gene. V was shortened by 0 bases and J by 5 bases, with 3 bases between the two germline ends. Germline loops: CDR1 MNHNY, CDR2 SVGAGI (reference sequence). This CDR3 is 12 amino acids long.

This clone was counted a few times. The chain carries TRBV18 and TRBJ2-7, with no clear D. V dropped 3 bases and J dropped 2 bases, with 8 bases sitting between them. The CDR3 length is 13 residues. Germline V lookup: CDR1 KGHSH, CDR2 LQKENI. DNA of the CDR3: TGTGCCAGCTCACCGGCGGCCACCTACGAGCAGTACTTC. It yields the protein CASSPAATYEQYF.

This clone has more than one count but fewer than ten. The chain couples TRBV6-1 to TRBJ1-1; no reliable D call. This CDR3 is built from 13 residues. Germline assignment: CDR1 MNHNS and CDR2 SASEGT. The germline V and J ends were trimmed by 2 bases and 5 bases, with 9 bases remaining between them. The CDR3 coding sequence is TGTGCCAGCAGTGAAACAGTCCGGACTGAAGCTTTCTTT. Translating gives CASSETVRTEAFF.

This sequence joins TRBV5-1 and TRBJ1-1, with a possible D match to TRBD1 (5 bases). CDR1 and CDR2 (germline): SGHRS, YFSETQ. The CDR3 covers 14 residues. V gave up 3 bases and J gave up 1 base, with 10 bases separating them. CDR3 region: CASSSVGGNTEAFF. In nucleotides, the CDR3 is TGCGCCAGCAGCTCGGTGGGGGGGAACACTGAAGCTTTCTTT.

The rearrangement links TRBV11-2 to TRBJ2-5; TRBD2 aligns across 12 bases. The ends lost 5 bases at V and 5 bases at J; junction bases unmatched: 9. Germline assignment: CDR1 SGHAT and CDR2 FQNNGV. The CDR3 has 16 residues. The CDR3, as DNA: TGTGCCAGCAGCCCCAGGACTAGCGGGACCAAGGAGACCCAGTACTTC. It specifies CASSPRTSGTKETQYF.

This clone was detected only once. This chain connects TRBV5-6 to TRBJ2-5; 11 bases line up with TRBD2. The junction had 3 bases not matched to a gene; V was cut back by 1 base and J by 4 bases. This CDR3 contains 15 residues. Germline values: CDR1 SGHDT, CDR2 YYEEEE. CDR3 sequence reads: CASSLWLAGGETQYF. The CDR3 DNA follows: TGTGCCAGCAGCTTGTGGCTAGCGGGGGGAGAGACCCAGTACTTC.

The rearrangement uses TRBV18 and TRBJ1-2, with D possibly being TRBD1 (5 bases). Trimming cost V 4 bases and J 5 bases, with 14 bases left between them. The CDR3 is made up of 14 amino acids. Germline lookup yields CDR1 KGHSH and CDR2 LQKENI. CDR3 bases: TGTGCCAGCTCACGGGGCAGTGAAGGATATGGCTACACCTTC. Translating it yields CASSRGSEGYGYTF.

This clone was observed once. This rearrangement joins TRBV12-5 to TRBJ1-4; D not certain. The CDR3 covers 14 residues. Germline lookup yields CDR1 LGHNT and CDR2 FRNRAP. Trimming left V 0 bases short and J 7 bases short, with 9 bases between. The CDR3 here is CASGLVPSGEKLFF. As DNA, the CDR3 is TGTGCTAGTGGTTTGGTCCCATCGGGTGAAAAACTGTTTTTT. Complete variable domain (other parts from reference TRBV12-5 and TRBJ1-4): DARVTQTPRHKVTEMGQEVTMRCQPILGHNTVFWYRQTMMQGLELLAYFRNRAPLDDSGMPKDRFSAEMPDATLATLKIQPSEPRDSAVYFCASGLVPSGEKLFFGSGTQLSVL.

The rearrangement uses TRBV9 and TRBJ2-7, with TRBD2 matching 7 bases. This CDR3 has 14 amino acids. The V segment lost 2 bases and the J segment 0 bases; nucleotides outside the gene matches: 2. CDR1 and CDR2 (germline): SGDLS, YYNGEE. The CDR3 DNA sequence: TGTGCCAGCAGCGTGAGCGGGGCCTCCTACGAGCAGTACTTC. Translating gives CASSVSGASYEQYF.

The CDR3 bases are TGTGCCACCAGCAGACCCTCGGGACTAGCGGGGGGGCCGCTGGATGAGCAGTTCTTC. Encoded protein: CATSRPSGLAGGPLDEQFF. The chain uses TRBV15 and TRBJ2-1; 16 bases match TRBD2. After removal of 2 bases from V and 8 bases from J, the junction contained 12 bases not matched to a gene. Germline V CDR1 and CDR2: LNHNV, YYDKDF (reference sequence). This CDR3 contains 19 residues.